One sample yielded the 7 T cell receptor beta chains listed below, sequenced in a study of OX40 agonist ivuxolimab in advanced cancers. Clones were sequenced by immunoSEQ multiplex PCR, and TCRdb holds only the in-frame ones, with some missing. The sample carries 43,000 or so clones, 88% recorded once. The sequencing here drew on CD4+ or CD8+ T cells sorted from blood, taken in a trial of the OX40 agonist ivuxolimab. All receptors derive from an adult with an advanced solid tumor such as melanoma, head and neck, liver or kidney cancer.

The chain is built from TRBV11-2 and TRBJ2-1; D uncertain. V was shortened by 4 bases and J by 9 bases, with 19 bases between the two germline ends. The CDR3 runs 15 residues. The germline V gene has CDR1 SGHAT and CDR2 FQNNGV. The CDR3 loop reads CASSYLTPLRIEQFF. CDR3 coding DNA: TGTGCCAGCAGCTACCTAACTCCCCTGAGGATTGAGCAGTTCTTC.

The gene calls are TRBV30 and TRBJ2-6; D ambiguous. Looked up from germline, CDR1 is GTSNPN and CDR2 is SVGIG (reference sequence). The CDR3 runs to 13 residues. The V end lost 3 bases, the J end lost 4 bases, and 7 bases lay between the germline ends. For the CDR3, the DNA is TGTGCCTGGAGAAGTTACGGGGCCAACGTCCTGACTTTC. Encoded protein: CAWRSYGANVLTF.

J is TRBJ2-3 and V is TRBV7-2, with D possibly matching TRBD2 (6 bases). CDR3 length: 13 residues. Germline V CDR1 and CDR2: SGHTA, FQGNSA. Trimming stripped 5 bases from V and 6 bases from J, with 12 bases between. The CDR3 sequence: CASSAGHGDTQYF. The DNA for the CDR3 is TGTGCCAGCAGCGCGGGGCATGGGGATACGCAGTATTTT.

The chain is built from TRBV14 and TRBJ2-7, with TRBD1 identical over 9 bases. Germline CDR1 is SGHDN and CDR2 is FVKESK. This CDR3 has 15 amino acids. Unmatched junction bases numbered 8, after V lost 4 bases and J lost 4 bases. The CDR3 DNA is TGTGCCAGCAGCCTTCCCGGGACAGGGCCATACGAGCAGTACTTC. Translating it yields CASSLPGTGPYEQYF.

V and J are TRBV19 and TRBJ2-7; D may be TRBD1 or TRBD2 (6 bases each). Per the germline V gene, CDR1 is LNHDA and CDR2 is SQIVND (reference sequence). The CDR3 extends over 15 amino acids. V gave up 3 bases and J gave up 2 bases, with 14 bases separating them. The CDR3 here is CASSIPGGTTYEQYF. CDR3 DNA: TGTGCCAGTAGTATCCCCGGGGGCACGACCTACGAGCAGTACTTC.

This sequence joins TRBV7-2 and TRBJ2-3; 8 nucleotides agree with TRBD2. The V gene end was trimmed by 1 base and the J gene end by 8 bases; junction bases not matched to a gene: 8. Germline lookup yields CDR1 SGHTA and CDR2 FQGNSA. The CDR3 sequence is 15 residues long. The CDR3 DNA is TGTGCCAGCAGCTTAGTTAGCGGGGCGCAGGGTACGCAGTATTTT. Protein sequence: CASSLVSGAQGTQYF.

The gene calls are TRBV18 and TRBJ2-1; 10 nucleotides match TRBD1. V lost 3 bases, J lost 0 bases, and 2 bases stayed unmatched. In germline, CDR1 is KGHSH, CDR2 LQKENI. The CDR3 totals 16 residues. Here the CDR3 DNA reads TGTGCCAGCTCACCGCGACAGGGGGCCTCCTACAATGAGCAGTTCTTC. It codes for CASSPRQGASYNEQFF.